This T cell receptor beta chain was found in a study of blood T cells in healthy people across ages. Study summary: Template switching retrieved approximately one barcoded beta molecule for each two T cells. Findings of the study overall: Per million T cells, TCR beta diversity dropped roughly linearly as age increased. Unsorted PBMCs ruled out conclusive naive versus antigen-experienced comparison.

This CDR3 has 15 residues. Germline CDR1 and CDR2: DFQATT and SNEGSKA (reference sequence). Trimming cost V 4 bases and J 7 bases, with 20 bases left between them. A word on this clonotype: Its antigen remains unidentified.

Alongside a J-beta primer mix, a sample-barcoded 5' primer served in a second PCR lasting roughly 6 to 11 cycles. The authors tagged each cDNA molecule using a template-switch adaptor with 12 random nucleotides. Each CDR3 protein is one row after TCRdb ran MiXCR on the 5' RACE reads. Here the sample spans 630,000 or so distinct CDR3 sequences, 25% to 30% being singletons. This TCR came from a woman older than 75 in good health. Sequenced sample: blood. The chain is built from TRBV20-1 and TRBJ2-1, with D tentatively TRBD1 or TRBD2 (5 bases each). CDR3 sequence reads: CSANPGVAGLNEQFF. CDR3 coding DNA: TGCAGTGCTAATCCCGGGGTAGCAGGGTTAAATGAGCAGTTCTTC.